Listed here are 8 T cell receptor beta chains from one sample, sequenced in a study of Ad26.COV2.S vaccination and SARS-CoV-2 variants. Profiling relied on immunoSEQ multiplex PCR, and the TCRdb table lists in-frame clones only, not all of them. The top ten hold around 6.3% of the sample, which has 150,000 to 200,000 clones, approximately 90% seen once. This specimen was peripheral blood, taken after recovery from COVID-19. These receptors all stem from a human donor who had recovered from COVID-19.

This chain's CDR3 is CASSWDRVGTLHF. CDR3 coding DNA: TGTGCCAGCAGTTGGGACCGCGTAGGAACCCTCCACTTT. The J gene is TRBJ1-6, the V gene TRBV5-5; tentatively, D is TRBD1 (5 bases). Looked up from germline, CDR1 is SGHKS and CDR2 is YYEKEE (reference sequence). Trimming shortened V by 5 bases and J by 14 bases, and 17 bases separated the two germline ends. This CDR3 has 13 amino acids.

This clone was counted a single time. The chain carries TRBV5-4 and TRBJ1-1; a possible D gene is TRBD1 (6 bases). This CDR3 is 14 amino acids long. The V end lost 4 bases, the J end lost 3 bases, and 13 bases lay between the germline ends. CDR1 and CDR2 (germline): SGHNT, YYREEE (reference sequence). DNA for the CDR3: TGTGCCAGCAGCCTGAGGGCAGGGGACACTGAAGCTTTCTTT. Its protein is CASSLRAGDTEAFF.

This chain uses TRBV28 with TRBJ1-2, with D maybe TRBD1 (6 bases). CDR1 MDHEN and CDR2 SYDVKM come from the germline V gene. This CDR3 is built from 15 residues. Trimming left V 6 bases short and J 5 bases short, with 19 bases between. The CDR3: CASSETPTGGYGYTF. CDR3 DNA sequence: TGTGCCAGCAGCGAGACCCCGACAGGTGGTTATGGCTACACCTTC.

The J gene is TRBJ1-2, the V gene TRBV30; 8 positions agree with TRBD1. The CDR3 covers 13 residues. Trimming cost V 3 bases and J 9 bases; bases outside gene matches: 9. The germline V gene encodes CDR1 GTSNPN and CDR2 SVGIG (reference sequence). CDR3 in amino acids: CAWSPGQARSYTF. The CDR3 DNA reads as TGTGCCTGGAGCCCGGGACAGGCCCGTAGCTACACCTTC.

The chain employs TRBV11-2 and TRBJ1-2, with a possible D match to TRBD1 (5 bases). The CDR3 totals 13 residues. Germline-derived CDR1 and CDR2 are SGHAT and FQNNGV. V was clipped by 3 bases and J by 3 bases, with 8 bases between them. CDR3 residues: CASSLGRDYGYTF. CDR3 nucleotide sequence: TGTGCCAGCAGCTTGGGCAGGGACTATGGCTACACCTTC.

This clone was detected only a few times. The CDR3 nucleotides are TGTGCCAGCAGACCGAGAGAACCAGGGTATGGCTACACCTTC. This codes for CASRPREPGYGYTF. V usage is TRBV6-5 and J usage is TRBJ1-2; D may be TRBD1 (5 bases). This CDR3 region has 14 residues. Germline lookup yields CDR1 MNHEY and CDR2 SVGAGI. Trimming took off 6 bases at V and 5 bases at J, with 16 bases between the two ends.

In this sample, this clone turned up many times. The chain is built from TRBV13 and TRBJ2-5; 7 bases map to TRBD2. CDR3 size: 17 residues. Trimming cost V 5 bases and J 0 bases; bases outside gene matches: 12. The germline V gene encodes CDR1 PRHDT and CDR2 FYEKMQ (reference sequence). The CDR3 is CASSGLGLVGDQETQYF. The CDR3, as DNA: TGTGCCAGCAGCGGATTAGGACTAGTAGGGGACCAAGAGACCCAGTACTTC. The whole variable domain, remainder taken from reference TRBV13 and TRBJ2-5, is AAGVIQSPRHLIKEKRETATLKCYPIPRHDTVYWYQQGPGQDPQFLISFYEKMQSDKGSIPDRFSAQQFSDYHSELNMSSLELGDSALYFCASSGLGLVGDQETQYFGPGTRLLVL.

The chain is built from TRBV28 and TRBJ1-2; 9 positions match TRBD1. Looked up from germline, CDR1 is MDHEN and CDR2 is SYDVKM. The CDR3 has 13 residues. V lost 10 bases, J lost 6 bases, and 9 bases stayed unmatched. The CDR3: CATEGDRGDGYTF. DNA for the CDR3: TGTGCCACCGAAGGAGACAGGGGGGATGGCTACACCTTC.